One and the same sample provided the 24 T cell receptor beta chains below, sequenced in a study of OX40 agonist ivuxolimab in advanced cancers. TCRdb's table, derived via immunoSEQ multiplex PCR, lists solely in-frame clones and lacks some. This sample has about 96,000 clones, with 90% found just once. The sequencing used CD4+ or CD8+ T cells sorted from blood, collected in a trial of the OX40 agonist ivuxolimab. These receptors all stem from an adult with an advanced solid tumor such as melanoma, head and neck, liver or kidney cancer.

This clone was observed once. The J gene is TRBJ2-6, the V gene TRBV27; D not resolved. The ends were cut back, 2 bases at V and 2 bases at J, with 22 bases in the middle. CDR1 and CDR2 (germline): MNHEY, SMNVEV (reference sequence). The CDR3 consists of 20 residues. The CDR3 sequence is CASSLKATWQSSTGANVLTF. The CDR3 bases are TGTGCCAGCAGTTTAAAGGCGACGTGGCAGTCGAGTACTGGGGCCAACGTCCTGACTTTC.

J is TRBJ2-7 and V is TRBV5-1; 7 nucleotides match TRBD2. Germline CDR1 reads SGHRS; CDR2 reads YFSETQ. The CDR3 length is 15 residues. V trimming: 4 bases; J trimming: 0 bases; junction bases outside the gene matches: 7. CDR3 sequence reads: CASSPRASGSYEQYF. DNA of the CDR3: TGCGCCAGCAGCCCCCGGGCTAGCGGCTCCTACGAGCAGTACTTC.

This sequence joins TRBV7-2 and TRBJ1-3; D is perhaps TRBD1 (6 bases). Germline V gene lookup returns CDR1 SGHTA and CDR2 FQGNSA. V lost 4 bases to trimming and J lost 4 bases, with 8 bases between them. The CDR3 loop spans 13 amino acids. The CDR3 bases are TGTGCCAGCAGCTCCGGGGGCGGAAACACCATATATTTT. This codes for CASSSGGGNTIYF.

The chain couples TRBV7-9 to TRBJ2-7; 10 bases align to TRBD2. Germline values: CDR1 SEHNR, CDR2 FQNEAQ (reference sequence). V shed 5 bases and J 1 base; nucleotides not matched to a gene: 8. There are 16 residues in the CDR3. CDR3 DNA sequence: TGTGCCAGCAGCCCCCACGGACTAGCGGCTTCCTACGAGCAGTACTTC. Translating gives CASSPHGLAASYEQYF.

The CDR3: CASSLMGTGETEAFF. The CDR3 DNA reads as TGTGCCAGCAGCTTAATGGGGACAGGGGAGACTGAAGCTTTCTTT. The chain couples TRBV7-3 to TRBJ1-1, with 10 bases that match TRBD1. The CDR3 runs to 15 residues. The ends lost 1 base at V and 5 bases at J; junction bases unmatched: 4. Germline V gene lookup returns CDR1 SGHTA and CDR2 FQGTGA.

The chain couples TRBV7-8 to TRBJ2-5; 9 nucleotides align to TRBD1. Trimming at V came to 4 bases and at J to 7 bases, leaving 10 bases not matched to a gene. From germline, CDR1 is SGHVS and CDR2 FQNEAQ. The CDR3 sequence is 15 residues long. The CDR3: CASSSTGGVIGTQYF. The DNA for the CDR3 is TGTGCCAGCAGCTCGACAGGGGGAGTGATAGGGACCCAGTACTTC.

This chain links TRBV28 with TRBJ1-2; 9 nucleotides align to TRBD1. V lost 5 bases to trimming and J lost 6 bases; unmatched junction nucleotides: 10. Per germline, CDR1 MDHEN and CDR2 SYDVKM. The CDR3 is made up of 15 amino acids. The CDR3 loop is CASSAPGTGSHGYTF. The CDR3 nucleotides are TGTGCCAGCAGTGCCCCCGGGACAGGGTCCCATGGCTACACCTTC.

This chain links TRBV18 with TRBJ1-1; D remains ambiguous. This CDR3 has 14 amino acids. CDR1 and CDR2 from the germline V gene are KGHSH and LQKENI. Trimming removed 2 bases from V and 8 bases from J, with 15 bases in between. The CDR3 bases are TGTGCCAGCTCACCAGCGACCCCCCCTTCGGAAGCTTTCTTT. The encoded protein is CASSPATPPSEAFF.

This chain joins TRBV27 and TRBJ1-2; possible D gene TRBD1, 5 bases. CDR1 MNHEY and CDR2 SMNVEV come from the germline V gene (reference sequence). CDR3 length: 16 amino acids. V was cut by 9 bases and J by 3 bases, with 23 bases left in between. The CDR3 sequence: CARAGADVYIDYGYTF. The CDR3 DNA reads TGTGCCAGGGCCGGGGCAGACGTTTATATCGACTATGGCTACACCTTC.

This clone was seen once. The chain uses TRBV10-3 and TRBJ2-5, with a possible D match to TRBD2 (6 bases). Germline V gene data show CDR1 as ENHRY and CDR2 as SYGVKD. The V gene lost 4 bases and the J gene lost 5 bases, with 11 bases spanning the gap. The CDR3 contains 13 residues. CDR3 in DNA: TGTGCCATCAGTGTACCCGGGAGTGAGACCCAGTACTTC. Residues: CAISVPGSETQYF.

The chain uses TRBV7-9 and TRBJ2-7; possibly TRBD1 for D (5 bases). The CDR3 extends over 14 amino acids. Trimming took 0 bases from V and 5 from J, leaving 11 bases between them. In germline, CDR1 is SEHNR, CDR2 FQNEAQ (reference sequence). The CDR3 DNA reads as TGTGCCAGCAGCTTAGCTCAGGGTATGAACGAGCAGTACTTC. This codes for CASSLAQGMNEQYF.

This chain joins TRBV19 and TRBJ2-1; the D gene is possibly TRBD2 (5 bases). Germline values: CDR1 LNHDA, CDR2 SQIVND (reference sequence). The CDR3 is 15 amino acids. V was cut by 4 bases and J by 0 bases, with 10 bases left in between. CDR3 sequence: CASSRERFSYNEQFF. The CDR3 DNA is TGTGCCAGTAGTAGGGAGCGGTTCTCCTACAATGAGCAGTTCTTC.

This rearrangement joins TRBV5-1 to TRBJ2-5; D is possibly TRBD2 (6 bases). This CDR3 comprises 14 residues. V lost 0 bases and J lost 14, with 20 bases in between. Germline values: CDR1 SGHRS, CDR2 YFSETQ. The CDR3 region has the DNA TGCGCCAGCAGCTTGGACCCCCGGGACTCTCAAAATTACTTC. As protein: CASSLDPRDSQNYF.

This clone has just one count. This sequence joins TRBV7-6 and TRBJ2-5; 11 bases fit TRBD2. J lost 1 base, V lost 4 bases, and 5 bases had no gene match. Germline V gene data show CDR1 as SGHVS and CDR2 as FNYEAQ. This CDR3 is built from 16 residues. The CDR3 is CASSSRLAGSQETQYF. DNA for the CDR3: TGTGCCAGCAGCTCCAGACTAGCGGGATCCCAAGAGACCCAGTACTTC.

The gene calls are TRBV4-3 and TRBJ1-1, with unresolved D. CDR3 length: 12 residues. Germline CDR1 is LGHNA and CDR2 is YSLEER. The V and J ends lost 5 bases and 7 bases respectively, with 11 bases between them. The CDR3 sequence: CASSYRYGEAFF. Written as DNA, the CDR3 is TGCGCCAGCAGCTACCGGTATGGTGAAGCTTTCTTT.

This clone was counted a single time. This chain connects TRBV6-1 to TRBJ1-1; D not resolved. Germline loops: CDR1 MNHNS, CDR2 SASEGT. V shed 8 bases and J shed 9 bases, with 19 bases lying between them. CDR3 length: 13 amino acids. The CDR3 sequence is CASGGASTRQAFF. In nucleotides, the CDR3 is TGTGCCAGCGGTGGTGCGTCAACCCGACAAGCTTTCTTT.

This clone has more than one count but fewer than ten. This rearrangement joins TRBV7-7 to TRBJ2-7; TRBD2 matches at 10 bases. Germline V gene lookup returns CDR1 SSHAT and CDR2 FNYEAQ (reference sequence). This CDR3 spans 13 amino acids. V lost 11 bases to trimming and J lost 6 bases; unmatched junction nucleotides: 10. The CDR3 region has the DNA TGTGCCCCGAGGGCTAGCGGGAGCCGCGAGCAGTACTTC. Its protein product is CAPRASGSREQYF.

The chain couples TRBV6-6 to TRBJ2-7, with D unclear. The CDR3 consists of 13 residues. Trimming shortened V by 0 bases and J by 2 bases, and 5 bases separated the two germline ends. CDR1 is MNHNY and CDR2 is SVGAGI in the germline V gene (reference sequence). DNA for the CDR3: TGTGCCAGCAGTTACTCATGGACCTACGAGCAGTACTTC. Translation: CASSYSWTYEQYF.

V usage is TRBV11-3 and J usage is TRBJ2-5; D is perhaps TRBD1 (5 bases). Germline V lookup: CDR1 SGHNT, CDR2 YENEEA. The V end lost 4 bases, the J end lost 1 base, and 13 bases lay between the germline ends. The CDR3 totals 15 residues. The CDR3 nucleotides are TGTGCCAGCAGCTCAGGGTGGGGATCCCAAGAGACCCAGTACTTC. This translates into CASSSGWGSQETQYF.

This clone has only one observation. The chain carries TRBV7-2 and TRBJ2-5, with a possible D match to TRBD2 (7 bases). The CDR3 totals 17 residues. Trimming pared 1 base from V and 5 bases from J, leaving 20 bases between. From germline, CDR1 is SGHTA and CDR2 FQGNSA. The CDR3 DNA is TGTGCCAGCAGCTTAGAGATCTTGGGGGGGCGCTGGGAGACCCAGTACTTC. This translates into CASSLEILGGRWETQYF. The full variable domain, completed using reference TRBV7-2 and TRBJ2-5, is GAGVSQSPSNKVTEKGKDVELRCDPISGHTALYWYRQSLGQGLEFLIYFQGNSAPDKSGLPSDRFSAERTGGSVSTLTIQRTQQEDSAVYLCASSLEILGGRWETQYFGPGTRLLVL.

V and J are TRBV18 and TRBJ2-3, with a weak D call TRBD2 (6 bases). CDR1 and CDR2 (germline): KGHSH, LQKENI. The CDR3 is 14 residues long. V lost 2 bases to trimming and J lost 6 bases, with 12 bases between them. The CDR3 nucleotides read TGTGCCAGCTCACCAGGAGGGAGCTTTGATACGCAGTATTTT. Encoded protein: CASSPGGSFDTQYF. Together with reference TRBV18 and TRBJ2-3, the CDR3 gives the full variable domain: NAGVMQNPRHLVRRRGQEARLRCSPMKGHSHVYWYRQLPEEGLKFMVYLQKENIIDESGMPKERFSAEFPKEGPSILRIQQVVRGDSAAYFCASSPGGSFDTQYFGPGTRLTVL.

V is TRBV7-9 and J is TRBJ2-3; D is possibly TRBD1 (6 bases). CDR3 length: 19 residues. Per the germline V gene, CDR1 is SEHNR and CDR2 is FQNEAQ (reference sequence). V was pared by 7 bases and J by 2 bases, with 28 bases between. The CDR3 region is CASNHRVGPTVGDTDTQYF. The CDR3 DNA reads TGTGCCAGCAACCACAGGGTAGGGCCCACTGTGGGGGACACAGATACGCAGTATTTT.

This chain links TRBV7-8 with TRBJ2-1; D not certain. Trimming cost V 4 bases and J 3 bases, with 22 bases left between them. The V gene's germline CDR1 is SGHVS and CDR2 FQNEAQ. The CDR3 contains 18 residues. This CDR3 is CASSSLRLRQALYNEQFF. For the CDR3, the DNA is TGTGCCAGCAGCTCCCTGCGGCTGAGGCAGGCACTCTACAATGAGCAGTTCTTC.

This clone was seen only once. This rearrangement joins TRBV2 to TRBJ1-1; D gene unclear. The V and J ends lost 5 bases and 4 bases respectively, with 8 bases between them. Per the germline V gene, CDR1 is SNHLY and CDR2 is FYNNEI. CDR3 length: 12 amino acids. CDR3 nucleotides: TGTGCCAGCAGTACCCAAGCCACTGAAGCTTTCTTT. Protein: CASSTQATEAFF.